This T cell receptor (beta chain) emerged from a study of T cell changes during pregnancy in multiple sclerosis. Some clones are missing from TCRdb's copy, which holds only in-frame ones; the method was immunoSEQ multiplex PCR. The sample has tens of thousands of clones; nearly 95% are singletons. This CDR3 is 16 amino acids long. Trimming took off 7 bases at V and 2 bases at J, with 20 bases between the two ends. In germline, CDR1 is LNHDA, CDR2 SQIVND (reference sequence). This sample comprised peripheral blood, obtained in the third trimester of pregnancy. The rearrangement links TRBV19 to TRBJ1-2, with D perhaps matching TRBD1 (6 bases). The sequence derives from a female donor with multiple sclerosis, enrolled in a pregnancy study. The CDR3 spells CASTWTSTGLNYGYTF. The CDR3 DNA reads TGTGCCAGTACATGGACCTCGACAGGACTCAACTATGGCTACACCTTC.